A single sample gave rise to the 18 T cell receptor beta chains below, sequenced in a study of T cells after yellow fever vaccination. Each CDR3 protein is one row after TCRdb ran MiXCR on the 5' RACE reads. Counted here are tens of thousands of distinct CDR3 sequences, 7% to 8.5% occurring once; the ten biggest clones make up 28%. The material sequenced was CD8+ T cells sorted from PBMCs, taken approximately 15 days after the first yellow fever vaccination. These receptors were collected from a young man who received the YFV17D yellow fever vaccine.

As regards this clonotype: A much larger clone differs by one base, so this may be a read error. The chain recombines TRBV4-1 with TRBJ1-1; 10 bases map to TRBD1. Germline trimming cut 0 bases from V and 7 bases from J; bases unmatched to any gene: 8. Germline loops: CDR1 MGHRA, CDR2 YSYEKL. The CDR3 totals 16 residues. The CDR3 protein is CASSQEGQGFSGEAFF. CDR3 nucleotides: TGCGCCAGCAGCCAAGAGGGACAGGGGTTTAGTGGTGAAGCTTTCTTT.

This clonotype was recorded many times. V and J are TRBV4-2 and TRBJ2-3; 10 nucleotides match TRBD2. J lost 4 bases, V lost 0 bases, and 1 base had no gene match. The CDR3 contains 15 residues. Germline-derived CDR1 and CDR2 are LGHNA and YNFKEQ. CDR3 region: CASSQEAGGPDTQYF. As DNA, the CDR3 is TGTGCCAGCAGCCAAGAAGCGGGGGGGCCAGATACGCAGTATTTT.

This clonotype was counted ten times or more. The rearrangement links TRBV11-2 to TRBJ1-1; TRBD1 agrees at 9 bases. Losses at the gene ends were 5 bases for V and 0 bases for J; bases not matched to a gene: 16. The CDR3 contains 19 residues. The germline CDR1 and CDR2 sequences are SGHAT and FQNNGV. The CDR3 is CASSPETGGAYPMNTEAFF. The CDR3, as DNA: TGTGCCAGCAGCCCAGAGACAGGGGGGGCGTATCCTATGAACACTGAAGCTTTCTTT.

Many counts were recorded for this clonotype. The chain uses TRBV28 and TRBJ1-6; a possible D gene is TRBD1 (6 bases). The CDR3 sequence is 14 residues long. Germline CDR1 MDHEN, CDR2 SYDVKM. V gave up 2 bases and J gave up 10 bases, with 12 bases separating them. Written as DNA, the CDR3 is TGTGCCAGCAGTTTACACAGGGAGTACTCACCCCTCCACTTT. Amino acid sequence: CASSLHREYSPLHF.

This clonotype was recorded at least ten times. In DNA, the CDR3 is TGCGCCAGCAGCCAGGACACAGGGTTTTTAGCCAAAAACATTCAGTACTTC. It is translated as CASSQDTGFLAKNIQYF. The V gene is TRBV4-1, the J gene TRBJ2-4, with D tentatively TRBD1 (6 bases). V gave up 3 bases and J gave up 0 bases, with 15 bases separating them. CDR3 size: 17 residues. Looked up from germline, CDR1 is MGHRA and CDR2 is YSYEKL.

Details on this clonotype: Compared with germline, one end of the junction differs, possibly owing to a read error. The CDR3 is CAFSPRDRVSMNTEAFF. The DNA of the CDR3 is TGTGCCTTCAGTCCTCGGGACAGGGTTTCTATGAACACTGAAGCTTTCTTT. The chain employs TRBV10-3 and TRBJ1-1, with 9 bases lining up with TRBD1. The CDR3 is made up of 17 amino acids. The germline V gene encodes CDR1 ENHRY and CDR2 SYGVKD.

This clonotype was recorded many times. The genes are TRBV7-3 and TRBJ2-1; 10 bases line up with TRBD2. V lost 5 bases to trimming and J lost 0 bases; unmatched junction nucleotides: 7. CDR3 size: 17 residues. The germline V gene has CDR1 SGHTA and CDR2 FQGTGA. The DNA of the CDR3 is TGTGCCAGCAGCCAGCGGGGGGGTCTTAGCTCCTACAATGAGCAGTTCTTC. Residues: CASSQRGGLSSYNEQFF. The complete variable domain, with remaining parts taken from reference TRBV7-3 and TRBJ2-1, reads GAGVSQTPSNKVTEKGKYVELRCDPISGHTALYWYRQSLGQGPEFLIYFQGTGAADDSGLPNDRFFAVRPEGSVSTLKIQRTERGDSAVYLCASSQRGGLSSYNEQFFGPGTRLTVL.

This clonotype came up many times. J is TRBJ2-7 and V is TRBV12-3 or TRBV12-4; 7 bases match TRBD2. The length of the CDR3 is 13 residues. V shed 6 bases, J shed 3 bases, and the junction held 5 bases outside the gene matches. As DNA, the CDR3 is TGTGCCAGCAGCCCCGCGGGAGACTACGAGCAGTACGTC. Its protein is CASSPAGDYEQYV.

The CDR3 here is CACTQEAREPQETQYF. The CDR3 nucleotides are TGTGCCTGCACCCAAGAGGCACGGGAGCCCCAAGAGACCCAGTACTTC. The V gene is TRBV3-1, the J gene TRBJ2-5; TRBD2 might be the D (6 bases). CDR1 LGHDT and CDR2 YNNKEL come from the germline V gene (reference sequence). V shed 11 bases and J shed 1 base, with 23 bases lying between them. The CDR3 is 16 residues long.

This clonotype was picked up many times. The chain uses TRBV29-1 and TRBJ2-1, with TRBD1 matching 7 bases. The CDR3 sequence is 15 residues long. Looked up from germline, CDR1 is SQVTM and CDR2 is ANQGSEA. V lost 1 base, J lost 10 bases, and 13 bases stayed unmatched. As DNA, the CDR3 is TGCAGCGTTGAAGGACAGGGAAGACCCAGAGGGGAGCAGTTCTTC. This codes for CSVEGQGRPRGEQFF.

This clonotype appeared many times. The J gene is TRBJ2-7, the V gene TRBV5-1; TRBD2 agrees at 10 bases. The V segment lost 0 bases and the J segment 3 bases; nucleotides outside the gene matches: 15. CDR1 SGHRS and CDR2 YFSETQ come from the germline V gene. The CDR3 runs 19 residues. Here the CDR3 reads CASSLGSERGGPFVYEQYV. In nucleotides, the CDR3 is TGCGCCAGCAGCTTGGGTTCCGAGCGGGGGGGCCCTTTCGTCTACGAGCAGTACGTC.

Only a few counts were recorded for this clonotype. V gene TRBV5-1 combines with J gene TRBJ2-7; no reliable D call. V lost 2 bases and J lost 0, with 9 bases in between. The CDR3 length is 14 residues. The V gene's germline CDR1 is SGHRS and CDR2 YFSETQ. CDR3 residues: CASSFYSSSYEQYF. The CDR3 DNA reads as TGCGCCAGCAGCTTTTACAGCAGCTCCTACGAGCAGTACTTC.

This clonotype was observed at least ten times. The rearrangement uses TRBV25-1 and TRBJ2-7; D not resolved. The CDR3 consists of 13 residues. V was shortened by 2 bases and J by 5 bases, with 10 bases between the two germline ends. From germline, CDR1 is MGHDK and CDR2 SYGVNS. The CDR3 nucleotides read TGTGCCAGCAGTGAAAGGGATTCGGACGAGCAGTACGTC. The encoded protein is CASSERDSDEQYV.

This clonotype was seen at least ten times. J is TRBJ1-1 and V is TRBV6-5; the match to TRBD1 covers 7 bases. V lost 6 bases, J lost 11 bases, and 12 bases stayed unmatched. Germline V gene sequence: CDR1 MNHEY, CDR2 SVGAGI. CDR3 length: 13 amino acids. The CDR3 loop reads CASSQGGSSQAFF. CDR3 bases: TGTGCCAGCAGCCAAGGGGGCTCTTCGCAGGCTTTCTTT.

This clonotype was seen a handful of times. The chain employs TRBV2 and TRBJ2-7; maybe TRBD1 (6 bases). This CDR3 region has 13 residues. V was trimmed by 7 bases and J by 4 bases, leaving 14 bases between them. The germline gives CDR1 SNHLY, CDR2 FYNNEI. CDR3 residues: CASKQGQAYEQYF. CDR3 DNA sequence: TGTGCCAGCAAGCAGGGGCAAGCATACGAGCAGTACTTC.

This clonotype was counted at least ten times. The genes are TRBV7-2 and TRBJ2-6; 11 bases align to TRBD1. The V gene end was trimmed by 4 bases and the J gene end by 2 bases; junction bases not matched to a gene: 4. This CDR3 comprises 17 residues. CDR1 is SGHTA and CDR2 is FQGNSA in the germline V gene. The CDR3 DNA is TGTGCCAGCAGCTCCCGGGACAGGGGGGCTGGGGCCAACGTCCTGACTTTC. It specifies CASSSRDRGAGANVLTF.

Many counts were recorded for this clonotype. The chain combines TRBV5-1 with TRBJ1-1, with TRBD1 identical over 7 bases. CDR3 length equals 12 residues. CDR1 and CDR2 from the germline V gene are SGHRS and YFSETQ. Trimming at V came to 5 bases and at J to 6 bases, leaving 4 bases not matched to a gene. This CDR3 is CASRTGSAEAFF. CDR3 coding DNA: TGCGCCAGCAGGACAGGGAGCGCTGAAGCTTTCTTT.

Ten or more counts support this clonotype. V gene TRBV4-3 combines with J gene TRBJ2-7, with D uncertain. This CDR3 has 14 amino acids. V lost 0 bases and J lost 3, with 9 bases in between. In germline, CDR1 is LGHNA, CDR2 YSLEER. The CDR3 DNA reads TGCGCCAGCAGCCAAGATCTTGGAGACTACGAGCAGTACTTC. Translating it yields CASSQDLGDYEQYF.